The T cell receptor beta chain described here comes from a study of T cell responses to AZD1222 COVID-19 vaccine. General study findings and limits: Donor demographics were predominantly white British with a female majority; clonal diversity may be underestimated.

Clones were read by immunoSEQ multiplex PCR, and TCRdb kept only the in-frame ones, dropping some. The sample carries about 150,000 clones, roughly 90% recorded once. With respect to this clone: The antigen is not known.

Germline V CDR1 and CDR2: LNHDA, SQIVND (reference sequence). This CDR3 region has 14 residues. Trimming cost V 4 bases and J 1 base, with 10 bases left between them. The sample here was peripheral blood, taken 28 days after the second AZD1222 dose. The J gene is TRBJ1-1, the V gene TRBV19; possible D gene TRBD1, 5 bases. This TCR was recovered from an adult who received the AZD1222 COVID-19 vaccine. The DNA for the CDR3 is TGTGCCAGTAGTACCGGGACGACGAACACTGAAGCTTTCTTT. Protein sequence: CASSTGTTNTEAFF.